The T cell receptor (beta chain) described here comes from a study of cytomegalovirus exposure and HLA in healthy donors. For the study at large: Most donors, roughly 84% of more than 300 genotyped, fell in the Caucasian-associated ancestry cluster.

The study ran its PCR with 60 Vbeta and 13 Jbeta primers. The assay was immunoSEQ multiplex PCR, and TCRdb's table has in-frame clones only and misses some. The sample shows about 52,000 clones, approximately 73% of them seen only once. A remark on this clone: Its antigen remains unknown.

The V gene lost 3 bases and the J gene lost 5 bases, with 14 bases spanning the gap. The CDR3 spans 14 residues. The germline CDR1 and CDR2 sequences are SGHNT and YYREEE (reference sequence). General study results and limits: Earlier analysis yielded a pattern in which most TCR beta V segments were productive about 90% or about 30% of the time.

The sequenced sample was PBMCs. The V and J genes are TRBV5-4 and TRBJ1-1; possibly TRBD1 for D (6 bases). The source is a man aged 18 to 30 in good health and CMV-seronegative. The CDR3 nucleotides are TGTGCCAGCAGCTCAGGGGATTCATGGACTGAAGCTTTCTTT. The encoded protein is CASSSGDSWTEAFF.